This entry concerns a single TCR beta chain. No antigen is known for it. The sample belongs to a study of T cell responses to AZD1222 COVID-19 vaccine. The assay was immunoSEQ multiplex PCR, and TCRdb's table has in-frame clones only and misses some. Of some 97,000 clones listed, 87% are singletons. General study points: The donor group comprised mostly white British people and more females; the analysis possibly underestimated clonal diversity. Spike-specific TCR depth and breadth grew after two AZD1222 doses.

CDR3 length equals 15 residues. Between the trimmed V and J ends, which lost 0 bases and 4 bases, there was a span of 10 bases. Per germline, CDR1 SGHRS and CDR2 YFSETQ. The sequence was obtained from an adult in good health. The chain joins TRBV5-1 to TRBJ2-2; D is perhaps TRBD1 (5 bases). The sample here was peripheral blood, taken on day 0 of MenACWY control vaccination. The CDR3 DNA reads TGCGCCAGCAGCTTGGTTGGTGACAGCACCGGGGAGCTGTTTTTT. It codes for CASSLVGDSTGELFF.